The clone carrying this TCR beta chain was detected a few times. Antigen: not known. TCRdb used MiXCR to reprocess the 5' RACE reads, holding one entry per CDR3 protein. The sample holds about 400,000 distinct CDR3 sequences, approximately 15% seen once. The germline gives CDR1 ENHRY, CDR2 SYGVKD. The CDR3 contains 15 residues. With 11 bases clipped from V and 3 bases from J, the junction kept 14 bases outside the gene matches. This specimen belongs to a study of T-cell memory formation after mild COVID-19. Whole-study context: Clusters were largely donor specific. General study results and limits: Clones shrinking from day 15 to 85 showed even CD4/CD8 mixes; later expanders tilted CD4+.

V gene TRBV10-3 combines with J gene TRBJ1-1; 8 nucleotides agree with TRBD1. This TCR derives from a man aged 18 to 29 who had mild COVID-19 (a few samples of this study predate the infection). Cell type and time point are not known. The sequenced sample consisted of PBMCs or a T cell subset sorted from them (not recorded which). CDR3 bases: TGTGCCTCAGGCCCGCGGGACAGGTCTTACACTGAAGCTTTCTTT. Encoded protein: CASGPRDRSYTEAFF.